This paragraph reports one TCR beta chain. Source study methods: Estimated nucleated cell counts came from reference gene primer amplification. Profiled with immunoSEQ multiplex PCR; TCRdb holds only in-frame clones, not every one. V, J and clone size are taken as reported in that table, and D and trimming were inferred from the DNA itself. The sample lists over 30,000 clones, over 80% seen once, with about 4.9% in the top ten. The data belong to a study of blood T cell repertoires in COVID-19. Study-wide context: COVID-19 samples collected from the United States, Italy and Spain covered acute and convalescent phases.

CDR3 length: 15 residues. The J segment lost 8 bases and the V segment lost 10 bases, leaving 19 bases of the junction unmatched. CDR1 MDHEN and CDR2 SYDVKM come from the germline V gene. The V call is TRBV28, the J call TRBJ1-2, with TRBD1 matching 7 bases. The sample was peripheral blood. The receptor's source is a human donor in a cohort sampled during active COVID-19. In DNA, the CDR3 is TGTGCCACCCCTAACTTCCAGGAGGGGGCGCAGGGCTACACCTTC. It translates to CATPNFQEGAQGYTF.